This T cell receptor beta chain was identified during a study of T cell repertoires in cytomegalovirus infection. In the study overall: Public TCR beta signatures marked donors with CMV infection and the matching HLA.

The CDR3 sequence is 12 residues long. Germline values: CDR1 SNHLY, CDR2 FYNNEI. Trimming pared 8 bases from V and 5 bases from J, leaving 10 bases between. TCRdb re-derived calls from the reads in MiXCR, one entry per CDR3 protein. The table shows fewer than 700,000 distinct CDR3 sequences, with around 24% occurring only once. Study-wide results and limits: There were HLA-C-restricted CMV-specific TCR beta clonotypes dominating the ex vivo response.

For this clonotype: The antigen is undetermined.

This clonotype was obtained from a human donor in good health (CMV status not recorded). Some clones in this sample may be carry-over from other donors' samples. The sequenced sample consisted of CD8+ T cells from PBMCs. V usage is TRBV2 and J usage is TRBJ2-1; TRBD1 might be the D (5 bases). This CDR3 is CASQGRHNEQFF. CDR3 nucleotides: TGTGCCAGCCAGGGTCGGCACAATGAGCAGTTCTTC.